The entry that follows covers one TCR beta chain sequence. Its recognized antigen is unknown. No much larger clone is present one base from it, and per-base qualities are unavailable. TCRdb lists the instrument as Illumina HiSeq 2500. Quantitative 5'-RACE with molecular barcodes was used to prepare TCR beta libraries. Regarding the original processing steps: To identify disease-linked TCR variants, a new computational method was used, one built on a probabilistic model of VDJ rearrangement. TCRdb ran its own pipeline on the public reads, namely fastp trimming at Q25 and MiXCR clone calling, and kept in-frame beta chains. When rows share a CDR3 protein, they turn into one entry using the most common DNA and genes. The authors' filters were not applied to this entry. For this sample the table gives under 150,000 distinct CDR3 sequences, of which over 15% were detected only once. The ten largest clonotypes hold about 30% of the sample.

This entry is derived from a study of CD8 T cells in ankylosing spondylitis (dated by TCRdb to 2016 to 2017). With respect to the entire study: The study set out to find disease-linked TCR variants by profiling T cell receptor beta repertoires in ankylosing spondylitis patients and healthy donors. The full study cohort was made up of roughly 25 ankylosing spondylitis patients and about a hundred healthy donors. Peripheral blood samples were taken, and synovial fluid was additionally collected from ankylosing spondylitis patients.

From the cysteine up to the phenylalanine, the CDR3 has a length of 15 residues. Left in the record is the CDR3 DNA by itself, 45 bases read in frame from the first base. Cut back by 3 bases and 3 bases, the V and J ends lie 14 bases apart. Study-wide findings and limitations: Some motif variants had previously been reported in the synovial fluid and blood of reactive arthritis patients, which suggests shared mechanisms of disease initiation. The disease-linked clones were reported to be significantly enriched in matched synovial fluid samples from ankylosing spondylitis patients. Blood from ankylosing spondylitis patients appeared to be characterized by a TCR beta motif made up of under ten highly homologous amino acid variants. The disease-linked clones had a CD8+ phenotype and were found at relatively low frequencies in peripheral blood.

The chain links TRBV12-3 or TRBV12-4 with TRBJ1-1; the D gene is not confidently resolved. The sequence was collected from a male donor with ankylosing spondylitis. The sequencing sample was made of blood, either unsorted or a sorted T cell fraction (not recorded which). The CDR3 has the sequence CASSFLSPTYTEAFF. The bases read TGTGCCAGCAGTTTTTTGTCGCCAACCTACACTGAAGCTTTCTTT.